This record looks at one TCR beta chain sequence and its context. Trimming took 2 bases from V and 9 from J; bases not matched to a gene: 4. Germline-derived CDR1 and CDR2 are GTSNPN and SVGIG (reference sequence). This CDR3 has 15 residues. Assay: immunoSEQ multiplex PCR; the TCRdb copy retains only in-frame clones and omits some. This sample has approximately 150,000 clones, with roughly 92% found just once. This sample stems from a study of control samples from healthy donors and cancer patients. Sequencing was carried out using blood. The clonotype comes from a woman aged 25 to 39 in good health. The chain couples TRBV30 to TRBJ2-1; TRBD2 matches at 16 bases. The CDR3 loop reads CAWSRGTSGRAEQFF. For the CDR3, the DNA is TGTGCCTGGAGTCGTGGGACTAGCGGGAGGGCTGAGCAGTTCTTC.